The clone carrying this TCR beta chain was detected only once. This record belongs to a study of blood T cell repertoires in COVID-19. The wider study: Sites in the United States, Italy and Spain provided acute and convalescent COVID-19 samples.

Germline V gene data show CDR1 as MDHEN and CDR2 as SYDVKM. The CDR3 consists of 16 residues. V was pared by 2 bases and J by 6 bases, with 17 bases between. Generated by immunoSEQ multiplex PCR, the TCRdb table keeps only in-frame clones and is missing some. This repertoire shows about 240,000 clones, around four fifths found once; its top ten account for 6% to 7%. What was sequenced was peripheral blood. This clonotype originated in a woman aged 60 to 75 with active or convalescent COVID-19. The chain carries TRBV28 and TRBJ1-5; D gene unclear. The CDR3 DNA follows: TGTGCCAGCAGTTTAGGAGCTCTCGTGGCAAGTCAGCCCCAGCATTTT. Translation gives CASSLGALVASQPQHF.